This entry lists 5 T cell receptor beta chains sequenced from one sample in a study of long-term antiretroviral therapy in people with HIV. Survey-level immunoSEQ v3.0 assays were run. Assay used: immunoSEQ multiplex PCR; TCRdb lists only in-frame clones, some missing. The sample lists some 19,000 clones, 65% to 85% occurring once. The material sequenced was unsorted PBMCs, taken 0.9 years after starting antiretroviral therapy. All receptors come from a man between 18 and 29 years old with HIV.

J is TRBJ1-6 and V is TRBV28; the match to TRBD1 covers 9 bases. Looked up from germline, CDR1 is MDHEN and CDR2 is SYDVKM. This CDR3 region has 14 residues. J lost 8 bases, V lost 7 bases, and 6 bases had no gene match. CDR3 sequence: CASNWDRAYSPLHF. DNA for the CDR3: TGTGCCAGCAATTGGGACAGGGCGTATTCACCCCTCCACTTT.

The chain uses TRBV5-5 and TRBJ1-5; perhaps TRBD1 as D (6 bases). This CDR3 contains 15 residues. Germline lookup yields CDR1 SGHKS and CDR2 YYEKEE (reference sequence). Trimming took off 4 bases at V and 6 bases at J, with 17 bases between the two ends. The DNA for the CDR3 is TGTGCCAGCAGCGGGGGGGGGCAGATCGGTCAGCCCCAGCATTTT. Protein: CASSGGGQIGQPQHF.

The DNA for the CDR3 is TGTGCCAGCAGTTTATGGCAAAACTCTGGGGCCAACGTCCTGACTTTC. Amino acid sequence: CASSLWQNSGANVLTF. V and J are TRBV28 and TRBJ2-6; no definite D call. The CDR3 has 16 residues. V was cut by 0 bases and J by 0 bases, with 6 bases left in between. Germline CDR1 is MDHEN and CDR2 is SYDVKM.

For the CDR3, the DNA is TGTGCCAGCAGCTTTACTGGGACAGTTGGAGAGACCCAGTACTTC. Translation gives CASSFTGTVGETQYF. The chain carries TRBV7-2 and TRBJ2-5, with TRBD1 identical over 7 bases. The germline V gene has CDR1 SGHTA and CDR2 FQGNSA. The V gene end was trimmed by 3 bases and the J gene end by 4 bases; junction bases not matched to a gene: 8. The CDR3 spans 15 residues.

The chain uses TRBV6-1 and TRBJ1-1; 8 bases map to TRBD1. Germline loops: CDR1 MNHNS, CDR2 SASEGT. Trimming removed 7 bases from V and 4 bases from J; junction bases left unmatched: 5. There are 13 residues in the CDR3. The CDR3 DNA reads as TGTGCCAGCAAAGGACAGGGAGCCACTGAAGCTTTCTTT. Translating it yields CASKGQGATEAFF.